The 32 T cell receptor beta chains presented below share a single source sample, sequenced in a study of blood T cell repertoires in COVID-19 (dated by TCRdb to 2018 to 2020). Library preparation used the immunoSEQ multiplex PCR assay. The table was pulled from immuneACCESS by TCRdb, which kept in-frame rearrangements only. Such tables lose some clones; where checked, under half of the loss comes from unresolved V genes, and the rest has no known cause. The sample profile shows approximately 260,000 clones; over 80% of them were found once. Of the sample, about 10% falls within the top ten clones. The sample comprised peripheral blood. These receptor sequences come from a woman in her 70s with COVID-19, enrolled during active disease.

Notes on this clone: The junction departs from germline at one end; a sequencing error may be responsible. The J gene is TRBJ1-1, the V gene TRBV7-2; D may be TRBD1 (6 bases). The CDR3 totals 12 residues. The germline gives CDR1 SGHTA, CDR2 FQGNSA. The CDR3 loop reads CASSFGSTGQIF. The CDR3 DNA reads TGTGCCAGCAGCTTCGGTTCGACAGGTCAAATCTTT.

V is TRBV7-9 and J is TRBJ2-7, with D perhaps matching TRBD2 (6 bases). Germline loops: CDR1 SEHNR, CDR2 FQNEAQ (reference sequence). Trimming shortened V by 8 bases and J by 6 bases, and 20 bases separated the two germline ends. This CDR3 spans 14 amino acids. CDR3 nucleotide sequence: TGTGCCAGCGTCGGGGGAGTTCTCGTCGGCGAGCAGTACTTC. Translated: CASVGGVLVGEQYF.

The CDR3 spells CASSLLASGNNEQFF. The DNA for the CDR3 is TGTGCCAGCAGCTTGTTGGCTAGCGGGAACAATGAGCAGTTCTTC. This chain joins TRBV5-4 and TRBJ2-1; 9 bases match TRBD2. The CDR3 runs 15 residues. J was trimmed by 5 bases and V by 1 base; bases with no gene match: 4. CDR1 is SGHNT and CDR2 is YYREEE in the germline V gene (reference sequence).

J is TRBJ1-1 and V is TRBV7-8, with 9 bases lining up with TRBD1. Germline CDR1 and CDR2: SGHVS and FQNEAQ. V trimming: 5 bases; J trimming: 7 bases; junction bases outside the gene matches: 8. This CDR3 spans 14 amino acids. CDR3 nucleotides: TGTGCCAGCAGCCCGTGGGGGACAGGGTTTGAAGCTTTCTTT. It encodes CASSPWGTGFEAFF.

This chain joins TRBV25-1 and TRBJ1-2; 11 nucleotides match TRBD1. The CDR3 extends over 13 amino acids. CDR1 is MGHDK, CDR2 SYGVNS, per germline. Trimming cost V 5 bases and J 6 bases; bases outside gene matches: 2. CDR3 protein: CASSRTGGNGYTF. The CDR3 coding sequence is TGTGCCAGCAGTAGGACAGGGGGCAATGGCTACACCTTC.

V and J are TRBV20-1 and TRBJ2-1; D is perhaps TRBD2 (5 bases). V shed 3 bases and J shed 7 bases, with 13 bases lying between them. CDR1 is DFQATT, CDR2 SNEGSKA, per germline (reference sequence). This CDR3 is 13 amino acids long. Here the CDR3 reads CSASRGLQNEQFF. CDR3 sequence (DNA): TGCAGTGCTAGTCGGGGATTACAGAATGAGCAGTTCTTC.

Here the CDR3 DNA reads TGTGCCAGCAGTTACTCGTATAGGGGCACTGAAGCTTTCTTT. Its protein is CASSYSYRGTEAFF. The chain joins TRBV6-5 to TRBJ1-1; D is perhaps TRBD1 (5 bases). The V end was cut by 0 bases, the J end by 4 bases, with 9 bases between. Germline CDR1 MNHEY, CDR2 SVGAGI. The CDR3 covers 14 residues.

This chain links TRBV10-3 with TRBJ1-1; perhaps TRBD1 as D (5 bases). This CDR3 is 11 amino acids long. Germline V gene sequence: CDR1 ENHRY, CDR2 SYGVKD. Between the trimmed V and J ends, which lost 2 bases and 8 bases, there was a span of 6 bases. DNA of the CDR3: TGTGCCATCAGTGAGGGGGCCGAAGCTTTCTTT. It encodes CAISEGAEAFF.

The chain employs TRBV19 and TRBJ1-4; a possible D gene is TRBD1 (5 bases). V was shortened by 3 bases and J by 0 bases, with 8 bases between the two germline ends. Germline assignment: CDR1 LNHDA and CDR2 SQIVND (reference sequence). The CDR3 runs 15 residues. The CDR3 DNA reads as TGTGCCAGTAGTATGGGGGACTCAACTAATGAAAAACTGTTTTTT. Translated, it gives CASSMGDSTNEKLFF.

This sequence joins TRBV9 and TRBJ1-2; D might be TRBD1 (5 bases). Per the germline V gene, CDR1 is SGDLS and CDR2 is YYNGEE. The CDR3 loop spans 15 amino acids. Trimming removed 4 bases from V and 0 bases from J, with 13 bases in between. The DNA for the CDR3 is TGTGCCAGCAGCTCCAGGGTTGGGACTAACTATGGCTACACCTTC. It specifies CASSSRVGTNYGYTF.

The CDR3 DNA follows: TGTGCCAGCAGTTATAGGGACACGACGATAGGCAATGAGCAGTTCTTC. It encodes CASSYRDTTIGNEQFF. The chain employs TRBV7-3 and TRBJ2-1; tentative D call: TRBD1 (6 bases). Germline V gene data show CDR1 as SGHTA and CDR2 as FQGTGA. V lost 6 bases and J lost 6, with 21 bases in between. The CDR3 sequence is 16 residues long.

The chain combines TRBV11-2 with TRBJ2-7; TRBD1 matches at 7 bases. The CDR3 is 15 amino acids. J was trimmed by 3 bases and V by 1 base; bases with no gene match: 6. Germline assignment: CDR1 SGHAT and CDR2 FQNNGV. CDR3 nucleotides: TGTGCCAGCAGCTTAGGACAGGGCCCCCTCTACGAGCAGTACTTC. This translates into CASSLGQGPLYEQYF.

The chain combines TRBV10-3 with TRBJ2-7, with a possible D match to TRBD2 (5 bases). The V and J ends lost 2 bases and 0 bases respectively, with 8 bases between them. Germline CDR1 is ENHRY and CDR2 is SYGVKD. The CDR3 spans 14 residues. The CDR3 DNA is TGTGCCATCAGTGAGACGGGAAACTCCTACGAGCAGTACTTC. This translates into CAISETGNSYEQYF.

The chain is built from TRBV28 and TRBJ1-6; 9 bases fit TRBD1. Looked up from germline, CDR1 is MDHEN and CDR2 is SYDVKM. This CDR3 has 20 residues. DNA for the CDR3: TGTGTCCCTGATCCCACGCCGTTTGGGGCGGGACAGGGTAATAATTCACCCCTCCACTTT. It specifies CVPDPTPFGAGQGNNSPLHF.

CDR3 loop: CASTDSDVAVYNEQFF. The CDR3 DNA reads TGCGCCAGCACCGACTCGGATGTGGCAGTCTACAATGAGCAGTTCTTC. The chain couples TRBV10-1 to TRBJ2-1, with D uncertain. The CDR3 length is 16 residues. The germline V gene encodes CDR1 WNHNN and CDR2 SYGVQD (reference sequence). V lost 7 bases and J 3 bases, leaving 19 bases between the germline ends.

This clone showed up just once. The V call is TRBV6-5, the J call TRBJ1-2; 9 bases match TRBD1. CDR1 and CDR2 from the germline V gene are MNHEY and SVGAGI. CDR3 length equals 15 residues. The junction had 7 bases not matched to a gene; V was cut back by 0 bases and J by 8 bases. DNA of the CDR3: TGTGCCAGCAGTTACTCGACAGGGGGATTGAGCGGCTACACCTTC. Amino acid sequence: CASSYSTGGLSGYTF.

V gene TRBV12-3 or TRBV12-4 combines with J gene TRBJ2-3; the match to TRBD2 covers 7 bases. The CDR3 runs to 13 residues. The trim removed 6 bases at V and 6 bases at J, leaving 6 bases unmatched. The CDR3 nucleotides are TGTGCCAGCAGACGCAGGGAGGGGGATACGCAGTATTTT. This codes for CASRRREGDTQYF.

The genes are TRBV2 and TRBJ2-1; TRBD2 matches at 8 bases. The CDR3 extends over 14 amino acids. With V trimmed by 7 bases and J by 7 bases, 9 bases remained unmatched. Germline CDR1 is SNHLY and CDR2 is FYNNEI. CDR3 in DNA: TGTGCCAGCACCTCAGCGGGAGTCCCTAATGAGCAGTTCTTC. Protein product: CASTSAGVPNEQFF.

V and J are TRBV19 and TRBJ1-5, with a weak D call TRBD1 (5 bases). CDR1 LNHDA and CDR2 SQIVND come from the germline V gene (reference sequence). Trimming removed 3 bases from V and 5 bases from J, with 11 bases in between. CDR3 length: 14 residues. The CDR3 nucleotides read TGTGCCAGTAGTATCGGCAGGGATTATCAGCCCCAGCATTTT. As protein: CASSIGRDYQPQHF.

CDR3 loop: CASSPSNAGGEQFF. CDR3 nucleotide sequence: TGTGCCAGCAGCCCCAGTAACGCGGGAGGTGAGCAGTTCTTC. The rearrangement uses TRBV7-2 and TRBJ2-1; 8 bases are a match to TRBD2. Germline V gene sequence: CDR1 SGHTA, CDR2 FQGNSA. V shed 5 bases, J shed 9 bases, and the junction held 9 bases outside the gene matches. This CDR3 region has 14 residues.

Concerning this clone: At one end the junction does not follow the germline gene, possibly because of a read error. In DNA form, the CDR3 reads TGTGCCAGCAGCTTTTTTGTTCCTGATTTT. Translating gives CASSFFVPDF. The chain couples TRBV5-6 to TRBJ1-5, with D unclear. Germline CDR1 and CDR2: SGHDT and YYEEEE. The CDR3 sequence is 10 residues long.

The chain carries TRBV23-1 and TRBJ1-4, with a possible D match to TRBD1 (5 bases). TRBV23-1 is an ORF; its function is uncertain. The CDR3 is 18 amino acids. V gave up 3 bases and J gave up 5 bases, with 22 bases separating them. CDR3 loop: CASSHVSVGGTGNEKLFF. CDR3 DNA: TGCGCCAGCAGTCACGTTTCTGTTGGGGGGACGGGGAATGAAAAACTGTTTTTT.

The chain carries TRBV24-1 and TRBJ2-3, with 7 bases identical to TRBD1. CDR3 length equals 16 residues. Germline values: CDR1 KGHDR, CDR2 SFDVKD. Trimming took 1 base from V and 1 from J; bases not matched to a gene: 4. The CDR3 DNA reads as TGTGCCACCAGTGATTTTGACAGGGAAGGCACAGATACGCAGTATTTT. As protein: CATSDFDREGTDTQYF.

The chain carries TRBV3-1 (or the pseudogene TRBV3-2) and TRBJ2-3, with unresolved D. CDR3 length: 12 residues. The V end lost 6 bases, the J end lost 6 bases, and 10 bases lay between the germline ends. The V gene's germline CDR1 is LGHDT and CDR2 YNNKEL (reference sequence). The CDR3 sequence is CASSLSRDTQYF. CDR3 in DNA: TGTGCCAGCAGTTTGTCGAGGGATACGCAGTATTTT.

The chain is built from TRBV12-3 or TRBV12-4 and TRBJ1-3; D unresolved. V lost 7 bases and J lost 4, with 11 bases in between. The CDR3 spans 13 residues. DNA for the CDR3: TGTGCCAGCAACCCCGGGTTAGGAAACACCATATATTTT. Encoded protein: CASNPGLGNTIYF.

The DNA of the CDR3 is TGTGCCAGCAGGCGGGACGGCGTGGGCGGGGAGCTGTTTTTT. It encodes CASRRDGVGGELFF. The V and J genes are TRBV6-6 and TRBJ2-2, with a weak D call TRBD2 (6 bases). This CDR3 is 14 amino acids long. V lost 6 bases to trimming and J lost 7 bases, with 15 bases between them. Germline V gives CDR1 MNHNY, CDR2 SVGAGI (reference sequence).

The J gene is TRBJ2-5, the V gene TRBV18; 7 positions agree with TRBD1. Per germline, CDR1 KGHSH and CDR2 LQKENI. CDR3 length equals 15 residues. The J segment lost 2 bases and the V segment lost 4 bases, leaving 7 bases of the junction unmatched. CDR3 protein: CASSQFRDSQETQYF. CDR3 coding DNA: TGTGCCAGCTCACAATTCCGGGACAGTCAAGAGACCCAGTACTTC.

The gene calls are TRBV4-3 and TRBJ2-1, with 13 bases lining up with TRBD2. Germline assignment: CDR1 LGHNA and CDR2 YSLEER. The CDR3 length is 14 residues. With V trimmed by 8 bases and J by 7 bases, 5 bases remained unmatched. The DNA of the CDR3 is TGCGCCAGCGGACTAGCGGGAGTATGGAATGAGCAGTTCTTC. Its translation: CASGLAGVWNEQFF.

CDR3 nucleotide sequence: TGTGCCTGGAGTGACAGGGGTTTAAATGAGCAGTTCTTC. Protein: CAWSDRGLNEQFF. V is TRBV30 and J is TRBJ2-1; 7 bases align to TRBD1. This CDR3 has 13 amino acids. The V gene end was trimmed by 1 base and the J gene end by 7 bases; junction bases not matched to a gene: 4. Germline V CDR1 and CDR2: GTSNPN, SVGIG (reference sequence).

The genes are TRBV9 and TRBJ2-7; tentative D call: TRBD1 (6 bases). This CDR3 comprises 12 residues. CDR1 and CDR2 from the germline V gene are SGDLS and YYNGEE. V lost 3 bases and J 5 bases, leaving 9 bases between the germline ends. CDR3 nucleotides: TGTGCCAGCAGCGAGGACAGTGACGAGCAGTACTTC. Translated, it gives CASSEDSDEQYF.

V usage is TRBV7-9 and J usage is TRBJ1-6, with TRBD1 as a possible D gene (5 bases). Trimming removed 4 bases from V and 5 bases from J, with 9 bases in between. The length of the CDR3 is 14 residues. The V gene's germline CDR1 is SEHNR and CDR2 FQNEAQ (reference sequence). DNA for the CDR3: TGTGCCAGCAGCTCAAGGGGCGATAATTCACCCCTCCACTTT. It yields the protein CASSSRGDNSPLHF. Complete variable domain (other parts from reference TRBV7-9 and TRBJ1-6): DTGVSQNPRHKITKRGQNVTFRCDPISEHNRLYWYRQTLGQGPEFLTYFQNEAQLEKSRLLSDRFSAERPKGSFSTLEIQRTEQGDSAMYLCASSSRGDNSPLHFGNGTRLTVT.

The V call is TRBV18, the J call TRBJ2-5; 12 bases align to TRBD2. The trim removed 5 bases at V and 5 bases at J, leaving 6 bases unmatched. CDR3 length: 15 amino acids. Germline assignment: CDR1 KGHSH and CDR2 LQKENI. The CDR3 nucleotides read TGTGCCAGCTCAAGGACTAGCGGGGCCCCTGAGACCCAGTACTTC. Residues: CASSRTSGAPETQYF.